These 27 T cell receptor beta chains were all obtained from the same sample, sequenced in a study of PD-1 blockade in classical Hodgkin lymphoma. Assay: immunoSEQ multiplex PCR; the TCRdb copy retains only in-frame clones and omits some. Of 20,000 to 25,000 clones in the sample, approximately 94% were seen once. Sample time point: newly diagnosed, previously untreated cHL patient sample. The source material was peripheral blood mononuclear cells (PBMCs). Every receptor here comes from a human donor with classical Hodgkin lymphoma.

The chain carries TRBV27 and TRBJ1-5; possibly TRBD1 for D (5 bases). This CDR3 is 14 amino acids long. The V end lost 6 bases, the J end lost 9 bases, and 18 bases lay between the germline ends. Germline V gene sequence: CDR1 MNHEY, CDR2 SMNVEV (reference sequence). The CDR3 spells CASRLGQDGAPQHF. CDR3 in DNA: TGTGCCAGCAGGCTGGGGCAGGACGGTGCGCCCCAGCATTTT.

Here the CDR3 DNA reads TGTGCCAGTAGTATAAGTGGCATTCCGACTGGAAACACCATATATTTT. Its translation is CASSISGIPTGNTIYF. The chain joins TRBV19 to TRBJ1-3; no firm D call. Germline loops: CDR1 LNHDA, CDR2 SQIVND (reference sequence). CDR3 length: 16 amino acids. Trimming took 2 bases from V and 2 from J, leaving 13 bases between them.

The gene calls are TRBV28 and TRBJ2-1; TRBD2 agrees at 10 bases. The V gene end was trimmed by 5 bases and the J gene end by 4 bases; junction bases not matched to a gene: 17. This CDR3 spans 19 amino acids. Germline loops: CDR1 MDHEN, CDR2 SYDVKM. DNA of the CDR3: TGTGCCAGCAGTCTAGGGGTTGTGCTAGCGGGGGCGCAATACAATGAGCAGTTCTTC. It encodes CASSLGVVLAGAQYNEQFF.

The CDR3 loop reads CASSISRDRYGYTF. The DNA for the CDR3 is TGTGCCAGTAGTATAAGTAGGGACCGCTATGGCTACACCTTC. The chain links TRBV19 to TRBJ1-2; D is possibly TRBD1 (5 bases). Trimming removed 2 bases at V and 4 bases at J, with 11 bases between. The CDR3 is 14 amino acids. The germline V gene encodes CDR1 LNHDA and CDR2 SQIVND (reference sequence).

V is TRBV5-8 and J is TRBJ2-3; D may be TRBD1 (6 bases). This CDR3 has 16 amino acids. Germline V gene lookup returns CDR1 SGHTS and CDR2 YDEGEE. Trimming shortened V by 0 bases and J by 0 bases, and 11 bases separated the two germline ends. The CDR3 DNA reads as TGTGCCAGCAGCTTGGCAGGGGATACGAGCACAGATACGCAGTATTTT. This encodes CASSLAGDTSTDTQYF.

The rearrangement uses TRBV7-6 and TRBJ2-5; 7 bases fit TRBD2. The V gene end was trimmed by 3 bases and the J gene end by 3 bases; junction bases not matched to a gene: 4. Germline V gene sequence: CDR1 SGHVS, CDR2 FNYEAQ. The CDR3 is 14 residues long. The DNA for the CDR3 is TGTGCCAGCAGCTTCTGGGGGGGAAAAGAGACCCAGTACTTC. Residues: CASSFWGGKETQYF.

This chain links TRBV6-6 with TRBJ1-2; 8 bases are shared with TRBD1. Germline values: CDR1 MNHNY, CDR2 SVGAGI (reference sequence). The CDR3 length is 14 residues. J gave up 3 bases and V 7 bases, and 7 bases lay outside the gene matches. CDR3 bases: TGTGCCAGCAATCCCCAGGGGGCTGACTATGGCTACACCTTC. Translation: CASNPQGADYGYTF.

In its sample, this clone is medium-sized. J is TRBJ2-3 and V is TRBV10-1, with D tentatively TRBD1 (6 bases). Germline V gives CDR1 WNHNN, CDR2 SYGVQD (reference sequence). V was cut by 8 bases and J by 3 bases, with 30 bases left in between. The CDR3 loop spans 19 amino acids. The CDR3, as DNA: TGCGCCAGCGGGCAATTGGGGGCGGGCTCCTACATGGGTACAGATACGCAGTATTTT. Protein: CASGQLGAGSYMGTDTQYF.

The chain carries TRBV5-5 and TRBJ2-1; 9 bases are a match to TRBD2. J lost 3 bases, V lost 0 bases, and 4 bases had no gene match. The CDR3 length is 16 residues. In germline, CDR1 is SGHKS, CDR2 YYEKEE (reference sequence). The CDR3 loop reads CASSLVLAGNYNEQFF. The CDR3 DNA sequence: TGTGCCAGCAGCTTGGTCCTAGCGGGGAACTACAATGAGCAGTTCTTC. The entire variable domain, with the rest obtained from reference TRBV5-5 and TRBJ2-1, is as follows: DAGVTQSPTHLIKTRGQQVTLRCSPISGHKSVSWYQQVLGQGPQFIFQYYEKEERGRGNFPDRFSARQFPNYSSELNVNALLLGDSALYLCASSLVLAGNYNEQFFGPGTRLTVL.

The chain's CDR3 is CASRILGRLPEQFF. The CDR3 DNA sequence: TGTGCCAGCAGGATCTTGGGTAGGCTACCTGAGCAGTTCTTC. The chain is built from TRBV27 and TRBJ2-1; no reliable D call. CDR1 is MNHEY and CDR2 is SMNVEV in the germline V gene (reference sequence). The CDR3 consists of 14 residues. The ends were cut back, 6 bases at V and 9 bases at J, with 18 bases in the middle.

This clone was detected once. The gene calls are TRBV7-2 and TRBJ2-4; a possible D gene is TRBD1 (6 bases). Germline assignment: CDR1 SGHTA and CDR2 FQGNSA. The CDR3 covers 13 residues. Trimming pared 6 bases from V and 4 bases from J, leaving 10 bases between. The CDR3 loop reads CASRGAGKNIQYF. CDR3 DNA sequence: TGTGCCAGCAGGGGGGCGGGTAAAAACATTCAGTACTTC.

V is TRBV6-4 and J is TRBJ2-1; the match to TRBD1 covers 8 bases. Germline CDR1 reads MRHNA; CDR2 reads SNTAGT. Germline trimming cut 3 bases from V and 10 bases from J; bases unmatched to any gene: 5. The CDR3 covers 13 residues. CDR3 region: CASSDFGTGEQFF. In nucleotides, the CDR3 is TGTGCCAGCAGTGATTTCGGGACAGGAGAGCAGTTCTTC.

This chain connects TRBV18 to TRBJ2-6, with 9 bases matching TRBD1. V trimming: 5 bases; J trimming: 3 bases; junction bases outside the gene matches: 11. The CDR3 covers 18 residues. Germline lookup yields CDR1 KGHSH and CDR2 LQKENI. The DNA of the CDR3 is TGTGCCAGCTCAGTCTTATACAGGGGGCACAGTGGGGCCAACGTCCTGACTTTC. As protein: CASSVLYRGHSGANVLTF.

DNA for the CDR3: TGTGCCAGCAGCGCCACGAATTTGTCCGGGGAGCTGTTTTTT. This encodes CASSATNLSGELFF. The chain recombines TRBV11-2 with TRBJ2-2; no definite D call. The CDR3 consists of 14 residues. Germline V gene lookup returns CDR1 SGHAT and CDR2 FQNNGV. The V end lost 5 bases, the J end lost 6 bases, and 13 bases lay between the germline ends.

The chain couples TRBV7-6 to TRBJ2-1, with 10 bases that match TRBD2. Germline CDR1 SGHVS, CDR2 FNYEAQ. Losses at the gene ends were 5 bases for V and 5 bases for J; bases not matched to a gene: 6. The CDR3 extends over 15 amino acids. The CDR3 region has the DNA TGTGCCAGCAGCCCGGGACTAGCGTTAGACAATGAGCAGTTCTTC. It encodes CASSPGLALDNEQFF.

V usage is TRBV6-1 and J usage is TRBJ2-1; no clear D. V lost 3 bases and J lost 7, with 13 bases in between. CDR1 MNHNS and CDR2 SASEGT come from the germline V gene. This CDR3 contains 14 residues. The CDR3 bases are TGTGCCAGCAGTGAGAGGCCAAAGGCTAATGAGCAGTTCTTC. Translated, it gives CASSERPKANEQFF.

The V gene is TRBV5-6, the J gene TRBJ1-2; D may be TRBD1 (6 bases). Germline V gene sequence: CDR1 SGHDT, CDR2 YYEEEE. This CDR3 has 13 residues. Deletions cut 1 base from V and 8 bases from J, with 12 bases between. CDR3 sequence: CASSLTQGWGYTF. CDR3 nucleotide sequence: TGTGCCAGCAGCTTGACCCAGGGGTGGGGCTACACCTTC. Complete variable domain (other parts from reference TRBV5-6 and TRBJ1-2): DAGVTQSPTHLIKTRGQQVTLRCSPKSGHDTVSWYQQALGQGPQFIFQYYEEEERQRGNFPDRFSGHQFPNYSSELNVNALLLGDSALYLCASSLTQGWGYTFGSGTRLTVV.

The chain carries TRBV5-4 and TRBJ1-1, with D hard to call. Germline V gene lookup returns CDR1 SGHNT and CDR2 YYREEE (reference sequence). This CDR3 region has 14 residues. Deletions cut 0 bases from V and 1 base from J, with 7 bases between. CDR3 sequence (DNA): TGTGCCAGCAGCTTGGACAGCCGGAACACTGAAGCTTTCTTT. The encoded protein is CASSLDSRNTEAFF.

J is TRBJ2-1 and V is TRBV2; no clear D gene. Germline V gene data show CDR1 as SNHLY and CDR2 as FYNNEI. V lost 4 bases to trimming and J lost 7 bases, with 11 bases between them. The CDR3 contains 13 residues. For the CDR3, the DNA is TGTGCCAGCAGTGGATCGCGGAATAATGAGCAGTTCTTC. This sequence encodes CASSGSRNNEQFF.

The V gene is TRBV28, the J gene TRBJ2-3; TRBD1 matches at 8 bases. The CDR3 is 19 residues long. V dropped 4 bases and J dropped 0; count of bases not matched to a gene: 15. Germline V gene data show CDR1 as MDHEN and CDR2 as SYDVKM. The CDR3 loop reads CASSSLFPQGATSTDTQYF. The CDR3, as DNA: TGTGCCAGCAGTTCCCTATTTCCGCAGGGGGCTACTAGCACAGATACGCAGTATTTT.

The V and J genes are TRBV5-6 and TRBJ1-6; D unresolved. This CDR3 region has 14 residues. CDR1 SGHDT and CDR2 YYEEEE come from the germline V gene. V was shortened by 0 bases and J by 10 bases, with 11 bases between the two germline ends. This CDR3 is CASSLAGSGSPLHF. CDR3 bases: TGTGCCAGCAGCTTGGCTGGGTCGGGGTCACCCCTCCACTTT.

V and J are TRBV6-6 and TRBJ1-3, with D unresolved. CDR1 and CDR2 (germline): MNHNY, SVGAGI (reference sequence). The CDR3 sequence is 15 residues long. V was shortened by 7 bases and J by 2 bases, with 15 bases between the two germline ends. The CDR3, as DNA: TGTGCCAGCACCATGTTCCGGACGGCTGGAAACACCATATATTTT. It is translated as CASTMFRTAGNTIYF.

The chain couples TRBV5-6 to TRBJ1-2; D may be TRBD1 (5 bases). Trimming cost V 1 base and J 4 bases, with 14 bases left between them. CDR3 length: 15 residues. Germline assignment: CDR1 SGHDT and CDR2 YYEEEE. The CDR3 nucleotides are TGTGCCAGCAGCTTGTTCGCGGGCGGGGCCTATGGCTACACCTTC. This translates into CASSLFAGGAYGYTF.

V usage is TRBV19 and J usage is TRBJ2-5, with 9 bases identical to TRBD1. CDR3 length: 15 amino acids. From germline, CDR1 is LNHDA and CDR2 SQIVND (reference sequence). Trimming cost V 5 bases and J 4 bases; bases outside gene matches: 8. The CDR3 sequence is CASSPRDREAETQYF. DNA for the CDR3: TGTGCCAGTAGTCCCCGGGACAGGGAGGCAGAGACCCAGTACTTC.

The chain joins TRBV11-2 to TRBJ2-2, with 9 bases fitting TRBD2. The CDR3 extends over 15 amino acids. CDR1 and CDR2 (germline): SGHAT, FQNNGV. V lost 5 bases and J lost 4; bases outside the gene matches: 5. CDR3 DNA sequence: TGTGCCAGCAGCGCAGGGACTAGCCGCACCGGGGAGCTGTTTTTT. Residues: CASSAGTSRTGELFF.

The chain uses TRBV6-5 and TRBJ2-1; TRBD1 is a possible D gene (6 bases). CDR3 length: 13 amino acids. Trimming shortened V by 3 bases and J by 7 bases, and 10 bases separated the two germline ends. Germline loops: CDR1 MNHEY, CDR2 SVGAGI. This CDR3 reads CASSYIGGNEQFF. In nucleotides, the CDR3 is TGTGCCAGCAGTTATATAGGGGGTAATGAGCAGTTCTTC.

Here the CDR3 reads CASSLTTSGAKNIQYF. The CDR3 bases are TGTGCCAGCAGCCTGACGACTAGCGGGGCGAAAAACATTCAGTACTTC. This rearrangement joins TRBV13 to TRBJ2-4, with 11 bases fitting TRBD2. Germline V gene sequence: CDR1 PRHDT, CDR2 FYEKMQ (reference sequence). The CDR3 totals 16 residues. V shed 5 bases, J shed 4 bases, and the junction held 7 bases outside the gene matches.